The 19 T cell receptor beta chains below all came from one sample that was sequenced in a study of shared clonotypes between healthy human individuals. This table comes from immunoSEQ multiplex PCR, and its TCRdb copy is limited to in-frame clones, with some not included. The data contain millions of clones, approximately 95% of them singletons. The sequenced sample was naive CD4+ T cells from PBMCs. Subset here: CD45RA+ positively selected. The receptors were gathered from a man younger than 35 in good health. Some clones in this sample may be carry-over from other donors' samples.

The rearrangement joins TRBV19 to TRBJ1-1; D unresolved. Germline CDR1 and CDR2: LNHDA and SQIVND (reference sequence). Trimming removed 0 bases from V and 1 base from J, with 6 bases in between. CDR3 size: 14 residues. CDR3 protein: CASSIERPNTEAFF. The CDR3 region has the DNA TGTGCCAGTAGTATAGAAAGGCCGAACACTGAAGCTTTCTTT.

V is TRBV7-6 and J is TRBJ1-5; a possible D gene is TRBD1 (5 bases). CDR1 SGHVS and CDR2 FNYEAQ come from the germline V gene. This CDR3 has 15 residues. V lost 4 bases to trimming and J lost 3 bases, with 13 bases between them. The CDR3 DNA follows: TGTGCCAGCAGCTCCCTTACAGGATACAATCAGCCCCAGCATTTT. This gives the protein CASSSLTGYNQPQHF.

The rearrangement links TRBV28 to TRBJ1-4; perhaps TRBD1 as D (5 bases). The V end was cut by 10 bases, the J end by 4 bases, with 16 bases between. CDR1 MDHEN and CDR2 SYDVKM come from the germline V gene. This CDR3 spans 14 amino acids. The CDR3 bases are TGTGCCACCTCAGTGGGGGGGGGTAATGAAAAACTGTTTTTT. It specifies CATSVGGGNEKLFF.

The chain employs TRBV5-1 and TRBJ2-3; TRBD1 or TRBD2 may be the D gene (6 bases each). V lost 0 bases and J 0 bases, leaving 14 bases between the germline ends. There are 17 residues in the CDR3. Per the germline V gene, CDR1 is SGHRS and CDR2 is YFSETQ. The CDR3 sequence: CASSLAPGGSSTDTQYF. The CDR3, as DNA: TGCGCCAGCAGCTTGGCCCCCGGGGGCTCTAGCACAGATACGCAGTATTTT.

The rearrangement links TRBV28 to TRBJ1-5, with D maybe TRBD1 (5 bases). Per the germline V gene, CDR1 is MDHEN and CDR2 is SYDVKM. V lost 5 bases and J lost 7, with 9 bases in between. The length of the CDR3 is 12 residues. CDR3 DNA sequence: TGTGCCAGCAGTCCCGGACAACAGCCCCAGCATTTT. Translating gives CASSPGQQPQHF.

V is TRBV4-3 and J is TRBJ1-1; 8 nucleotides align to TRBD1. The germline gives CDR1 LGHNA, CDR2 YSLEER. V was pared by 0 bases and J by 4 bases, with 4 bases of the junction left unmatched. CDR3 size: 15 residues. CDR3 in amino acids: CASSQDQGASTEAFF. For the CDR3, the DNA is TGCGCCAGCAGCCAAGACCAGGGGGCGAGCACTGAAGCTTTCTTT.

In this sample, this clone turned up a few times. The rearrangement links TRBV9 to TRBJ1-1; D is unclear. V lost 3 bases, J lost 1 base, and 13 bases lay in between. The CDR3 spans 15 residues. Germline-derived CDR1 and CDR2 are SGDLS and YYNGEE. For the CDR3, the DNA is TGTGCCAGCAGCGGACGGACGGAGGGGAACACTGAAGCTTTCTTT. This translates into CASSGRTEGNTEAFF.

The rearrangement links TRBV7-2 to TRBJ2-7; 7 bases fit TRBD1. The CDR3 runs to 17 residues. With 6 bases clipped from V and 5 bases from J, the junction kept 19 bases outside the gene matches. CDR1 SGHTA and CDR2 FQGNSA come from the germline V gene. The CDR3 bases are TGTGCCAGCAGTAGACTAAACAGGGGATCGACCCCCCACGAGCAGTACTTC. Amino acid sequence: CASSRLNRGSTPHEQYF.

The chain carries TRBV25-1 and TRBJ2-7; 8 bases line up with TRBD2. Germline CDR1 is MGHDK and CDR2 is SYGVNS. V shed 3 bases and J 4 bases; nucleotides not matched to a gene: 8. This CDR3 spans 15 amino acids. Written as DNA, the CDR3 is TGTGCCAGCAGTGACCCGGCGGGGGGCATGTACGAGCAGTACTTC. It yields the protein CASSDPAGGMYEQYF.

V is TRBV28 and J is TRBJ2-7; possibly TRBD1 for D (5 bases). The length of the CDR3 is 14 residues. V was cut by 7 bases and J by 0 bases, with 13 bases left in between. Germline assignment: CDR1 MDHEN and CDR2 SYDVKM. As DNA, the CDR3 is TGTGCCAGCACTCTGGGGCAAATCTCCTACGAGCAGTACTTC. Amino acids: CASTLGQISYEQYF.

V gene TRBV18 combines with J gene TRBJ1-4, with D tentatively TRBD1 (5 bases). Germline CDR1 and CDR2: KGHSH and LQKENI. V was shortened by 0 bases and J by 8 bases, with 13 bases between the two germline ends. The CDR3 consists of 15 residues. The CDR3: CASSPPAGRDEKLFF. CDR3 nucleotide sequence: TGTGCCAGCTCACCACCGGCGGGGAGGGACGAAAAACTGTTTTTT.

Turning to this clone: The same CDR3 can be traced to other DNA sequences in this sample. The V call is TRBV2, the J call TRBJ2-3; no firm D call. The V end lost 4 bases, the J end lost 6 bases, and 5 bases lay between the germline ends. Germline CDR1 reads SNHLY; CDR2 reads FYNNEI. The CDR3 consists of 11 residues. The DNA for the CDR3 is TGTGCCAGCAGTGTAGAGGATACGCAGTATTTT. It encodes CASSVEDTQYF.

On this clone itself: Other DNA sequences in the sample encode the same CDR3. The chain links TRBV18 to TRBJ2-7, with D perhaps TRBD1 (6 bases). With 0 bases removed from V and 2 bases from J, the gap between germline ends came to 8 bases. CDR3 size: 14 residues. Looked up from germline, CDR1 is KGHSH and CDR2 is LQKENI. The CDR3 protein is CASSPPQGPYEQYF. CDR3 coding DNA: TGTGCCAGCTCACCACCCCAGGGGCCCTACGAGCAGTACTTC. The full variable domain, in which reference TRBV18 and TRBJ2-7 provide the parts outside the CDR3, is NAGVMQNPRHLVRRRGQEARLRCSPMKGHSHVYWYRQLPEEGLKFMVYLQKENIIDESGMPKERFSAEFPKEGPSILRIQQVVRGDSAAYFCASSPPQGPYEQYFGPGTRLTVT.

The J gene is TRBJ2-3, the V gene TRBV5-4; D possibly corresponds to TRBD1 (5 bases). V lost 4 bases to trimming and J lost 4 bases, with 10 bases between them. The CDR3 is made up of 13 amino acids. Per germline, CDR1 SGHNT and CDR2 YYREEE (reference sequence). This CDR3 reads CASSAFRADTQYF. DNA of the CDR3: TGTGCCAGCAGCGCGTTCAGGGCAGATACGCAGTATTTT.

The chain combines TRBV5-1 with TRBJ1-1; perhaps TRBD1 as D (6 bases). V lost 3 bases to trimming and J lost 0 bases, with 9 bases between them. Germline V gene data show CDR1 as SGHRS and CDR2 as YFSETQ. The CDR3 runs 14 residues. Here the CDR3 DNA reads TGCGCCAGCAGCTACGGACAGATGAACACTGAAGCTTTCTTT. The encoded protein is CASSYGQMNTEAFF.

This chain joins TRBV9 and TRBJ2-7, with a weak D call TRBD1 (6 bases). CDR3 length: 16 amino acids. V dropped 0 bases and J dropped 6 bases, with 19 bases sitting between them. CDR1 is SGDLS, CDR2 YYNGEE, per germline. This CDR3 is CASSVASTGFASEQYF. CDR3 DNA sequence: TGTGCCAGCAGCGTAGCCTCAACAGGGTTCGCGTCCGAGCAGTACTTC.

The chain uses TRBV5-1 and TRBJ1-2, with D maybe TRBD1 (6 bases). Trimming left V 0 bases short and J 3 bases short, with 12 bases between. The CDR3 runs to 15 residues. CDR1 SGHRS and CDR2 YFSETQ come from the germline V gene. The CDR3, as DNA: TGCGCCAGCAGCTTGGCGTTAGGGGGGGACTATGGCTACACCTTC. It translates to CASSLALGGDYGYTF. The whole variable domain, remainder taken from reference TRBV5-1 and TRBJ1-2, is KAGVTQTPRYLIKTRGQQVTLSCSPISGHRSVSWYQQTPGQGLQFLFEYFSETQRNKGNFPGRFSGRQFSNSRSEMNVSTLELGDSALYLCASSLALGGDYGYTFGSGTRLTVV.

The gene calls are TRBV14 and TRBJ1-2; D ambiguous. The CDR3 is 15 residues long. V lost 0 bases and J lost 4, with 12 bases in between. From germline, CDR1 is SGHDN and CDR2 FVKESK. CDR3 DNA sequence: TGTGCCAGCAGCCAAGATCCCCGGATTTCCTATGGCTACACCTTC. Encoded protein: CASSQDPRISYGYTF.

CDR3: CASSYQRAGEQYF. The CDR3 nucleotides read TGTGCCAGCAGTTACCAGAGGGCGGGCGAGCAGTACTTC. The chain has TRBV6-6 and TRBJ2-7; D perhaps matches TRBD2 (5 bases). The CDR3 totals 13 residues. V lost 2 bases and J 6 bases, leaving 11 bases between the germline ends. The germline CDR1 and CDR2 sequences are MNHNY and SVGAGI (reference sequence).